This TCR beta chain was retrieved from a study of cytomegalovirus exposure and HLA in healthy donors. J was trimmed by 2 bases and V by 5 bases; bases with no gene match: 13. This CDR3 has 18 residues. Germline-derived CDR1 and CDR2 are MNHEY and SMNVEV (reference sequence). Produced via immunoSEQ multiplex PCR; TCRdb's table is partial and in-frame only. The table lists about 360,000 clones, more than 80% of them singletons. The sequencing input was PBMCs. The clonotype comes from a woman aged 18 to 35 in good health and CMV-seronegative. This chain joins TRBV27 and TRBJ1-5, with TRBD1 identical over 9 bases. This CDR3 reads CASSPSVDRGIGNQPQHF. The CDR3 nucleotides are TGTGCCAGCAGTCCATCCGTGGACAGGGGAATCGGCAATCAGCCCCAGCATTTT.